This entry describes one T cell receptor (beta chain). This clone was picked up one time. Its antigen is still unknown. Qualities for individual bases were not recorded, and no much larger clone is one base off. These data come from a study of regulatory dendritic cells for organ transplantation (dated by TCRdb to about 2017). For context, the study as a whole: Regulatory dendritic cells were generated from monocytes cultured with vitamin D3 on days 0 and 4 and IL-10 on day 4. TCRbeta repertoires were sequenced from sorted naive and memory CD4+ and CD8+ T cells before and after allostimulation with regulatory or mature dendritic cells. On day 6, LPS was added to the DC cultures to test how the DCs responded to a strong maturation-inducing agent.

The TCRbeta CDR3 regions were amplified in a multiplexed two-step PCR with Vbeta-specific forward primers and Jbeta-specific reverse primers. Through the immunoSEQ service, TCRbeta libraries were sequenced on an Illumina instrument. The authors processed their data as follows. V, D and J genes were assigned using IMGT annotation, and counts were corrected for multiplex PCR bias using synthetic CDR3 analogues. In the immunoSEQ Analyzer, repertoire clonality was calculated as one minus the normalized Shannon entropy. Fisher's exact test with Benjamini-Hochberg false discovery rate control was used to define clonal expansion, with two-tailed P<0.01. The clones in this table, taken by TCRdb from immuneACCESS, are in-frame only. Not every clone is retained; where verified, under half of the shortfall comes from an unresolved V gene, and the cause of the rest is unknown. That table furnishes V, J and clone size, whereas the DNA furnished D and trimming. For this sample there are about 20,000 clones; approximately 79% appear just once. The ten largest clones represent approximately 3.4% of the sample.

The paper's findings and limits, for the study overall: In both subjects, allostimulation led to expansion of memory CD8+ clones, although regulatory dendritic cells appeared to cause more limited expansion than mature dendritic cells did. Of the resting subsets, memory CD8+ T cells had the largest number of alloreactive TCR clonotypes. The authors pointed out considerable heterogeneity between individuals in the alloreactive memory CD8+ T cell pool, and only a couple of subjects were sequenced. Naive CD4+ and CD8+ T cells showed highly diverse repertoires, whereas memory cells were less diverse and memory CD8+ cells were the most oligoclonal.

Sorted T cell subsets were CFSE-labeled and co-cultured for around five days with allogeneic regulatory or mature dendritic cells at a 1:10 DC:T ratio. FACS was used to sort CD4+ or CD8+ cells into naive T cells (CD45RA+) and memory T cells (CD45RO+). T cells for TCR sequencing came from two healthy control subjects. The Qiagen DNeasy Blood & Tissue Kit was used for extraction of genomic DNA. The CDR3 covers 14 residues, taking in both the cysteine and the phenylalanine. Only the CDR3 DNA stays, 42 bases, in frame from base 1. Sequences KGHSH (CDR1) and LQKENI (CDR2) are obtained from the germline V gene. Trimming removed 0 bases from V and 5 bases from J; the gene matches leave 3 bases unexplained.

The clonotype comes from a human donor in good health. Input material: memory CD4+ T cells from blood cultured with regulatory dendritic cells. What the cell subset or site label conveys for this sample: CD45RO+ memory T cells. Here the chain combines TRBV18 and TRBJ2-5, and 7 bases in between align with TRBD2. The CDR3 has the sequence CASSPPTSRETQYF. The sequenced DNA is TGTGCCAGCTCACCACCGACTAGCAGGGAGACCCAGTACTTC.